The table lists the clone carrying this T cell receptor (beta chain) with a few counts. The antigen is unknown. A universal primer site was added by template switching, and unique molecular identifiers were carried by the cDNA. TCRdb called the 5' RACE reads again in MiXCR, with one record for every CDR3 protein. Among 600,000 to 800,000 distinct CDR3 sequences listed, 21% were seen once. Healthy Caucasians alone served as donors. This sample is part of a study of identical twins. Study findings and constraints: Conclusions relied on cross-sectional statistical analysis, not following the same donors.

The V gene's germline CDR1 is SEHNR and CDR2 FQNEAQ (reference sequence). There are 16 residues in the CDR3. Trimming removed 0 bases from V and 1 base from J, with 12 bases in between. The same sample was also studied in work on T cells expressing NK-cell markers.

This sequence joins TRBV7-9 and TRBJ2-5, with a weak D call TRBD2 (6 bases). This receptor was obtained from a woman aged 18-29 years in good health. Sequencing was carried out using PBMCs. CDR3 region: CASSLAGRGPQETQYF. The CDR3 nucleotides read TGTGCCAGCAGCTTAGCCGGGCGGGGACCCCAAGAGACCCAGTACTTC. Using reference TRBV7-9 and TRBJ2-5 for the parts outside the CDR3, the full variable domain is DTGVSQNPRHKITKRGQNVTFRCDPISEHNRLYWYRQTLGQGPEFLTYFQNEAQLEKSRLLSDRFSAERPKGSFSTLEIQRTEQGDSAMYLCASSLAGRGPQETQYFGPGTRLLVL.